A selection of T cell receptor beta chains follows, all from one sample in a study of cytomegalovirus exposure and HLA in healthy donors. Profiling relied on immunoSEQ multiplex PCR, and the TCRdb table lists in-frame clones only, not all of them. The sample yields 100,000 or so clones, approximately 80% seen once. Sequencing input: PBMCs. The receptors originated from a male donor in good health and CMV-seronegative. The CDR3 runs from the conserved cysteine through the conserved F or W. D genes are given only for firm matches. Size tells how often a clone was seen (once, few, many) or the class of an expanded clone, and some rows leave it out.

- | - | TRBJ2-1 | TRBV19 | TGTGCCAGTAGTATCCCGGGGTTTTCCTACAATGAGCAGTTCTTC | CASSIPGFSYNEQFF
- | - | TRBJ1-1 | TRBV30 | TGTGCCTGGTTGAGGAGTGCGGGAACTGAAGCTTTCTTT | CAWLRSAGTEAFF
- | - | TRBJ1-5 | TRBV28 | TGTGCCAGCAGTTTGGGTGGGCAGGGCCTTTATTTT | CASSLGGQGLYF
once | TRBD2 | TRBJ2-7 | TRBV11-2 | TGTGCCAGCAGCCAAACTAGCGGGGACTACGAGCAGTACTTC | CASSQTSGDYEQYF
- | TRBD1 | TRBJ1-2 | TRBV19 | TGTGCCGGACAGGGGGCGTCCGACTATGGCTACACCTTC | CAGQGASDYGYTF
- | - | TRBJ2-5 | TRBV15 | TGTGCCACCAGCAGAGATCCGTCACAGGGCCGAGAGACCCAGTACTTC | CATSRDPSQGRETQYF
- | - | TRBJ2-7 | TRBV4-2 | TGTGCCAGCAGCCAAGATGGGGGCGACAGACCCTACGAGCAGTACTTC | CASSQDGGDRPYEQYF
once | - | TRBJ1-2 | TRBV29-1 | TGCAGCGTCGGACAGTCCTTCTATGGCTACACCTTC | CSVGQSFYGYTF
few | - | TRBJ1-1 | TRBV4-3 | TGCGCCAGCAGCCACCGGGATTTTCTGATGGGGAACACTGAAGCTTTCTTT | CASSHRDFLMGNTEAFF
- | - | TRBJ1-1 | TRBV9 | TGTGCCAGCAGCGTAGCCGTGAACACTGAAGCTTTCTTT | CASSVAVNTEAFF
- | - | TRBJ2-7 | TRBV7-2 | TGTGCCAGCAGCTTAACCCGTAGCTCTTCCGAGCAGTACTTC | CASSLTRSSSEQYF